This T cell receptor beta chain was captured by sequencing in a study of blood T cell repertoires in COVID-19. Germline CDR1 MGHDK, CDR2 SYGVNS. Trimming left V 2 bases short and J 1 base short, with 9 bases between. The length of the CDR3 is 15 residues. Generated by immunoSEQ multiplex PCR, the TCRdb table keeps only in-frame clones and is missing some. The sample consists of around 300,000 clones, approximately 92% of them appearing once. Sequencing was carried out using peripheral blood. The TCR originated in a woman aged 25 to 45 with COVID-19, enrolled during active disease. The chain uses TRBV25-1 and TRBJ1-5; tentatively, D is TRBD1 (5 bases). CDR3 sequence: CASSEGGGSNQPQHF. Written as DNA, the CDR3 is TGTGCCAGCAGTGAAGGGGGAGGCAGCAATCAGCCCCAGCATTTT.